These 19 T cell receptor beta chains share one sample of origin, sequenced in a study of neurological immune-mediated disorders (dated by TCRdb to the late 2010s). The library was built by means of 5' RACE. These reads were obtained on an Illumina HiSeq 2500. TCRdb's own reprocessing of the public reads used fastp at Q25 and MiXCR and kept productive beta chains. A single entry per CDR3 protein holds the most common genes and DNA from its merged rows. In this sample the table shows tens of thousands of distinct CDR3 sequences, 6% to 7.5% of which occur a single time. The ten largest make up around 5% of the sample. Sequencing input: CD4+ T cells from blood. The origin of the receptors is a man in his fifties or sixties in good health.

This rearrangement joins TRBV20-1 to TRBJ2-1; unclear D gene. Germline lookup yields CDR1 DFQATT and CDR2 SNEGSKA (reference sequence). V gave up 1 base and J gave up 0 bases, with 10 bases separating them. The CDR3 loop spans 15 amino acids. DNA of the CDR3: TGCAGTGCTAGAGTAGGGCCGAGCTCCTACAATGAGCAGTTCTTC. The encoded protein is CSARVGPSSYNEQFF.

There are many counts of this clonotype. The V gene is TRBV4-1, the J gene TRBJ1-3; D is unresolved. The germline V gene has CDR1 MGHRA and CDR2 YSYEKL. The CDR3 runs to 16 residues. V was pared by 5 bases and J by 0 bases, with 14 bases between. CDR3 nucleotide sequence: TGCGCCAGCAGCACTCGGGTTTGGGACTCTGGAAACACCATATATTTT. Translating it yields CASSTRVWDSGNTIYF.

This clonotype appeared many times. V gene TRBV2 combines with J gene TRBJ2-1; TRBD2 is a possible D gene (5 bases). CDR1 is SNHLY, CDR2 FYNNEI, per germline. The CDR3 has 12 amino acids. The V and J ends lost 2 bases and 12 bases respectively, with 11 bases between them. The CDR3 reads CASSEIAMGQFF. DNA of the CDR3: TGTGCCAGCAGTGAAATAGCGATGGGGCAGTTCTTC.

This clonotype was counted between two and nine times. This chain's CDR3 is CASSLDREAQYF. The DNA of the CDR3 is TGTGCCAGCAGCTTAGACAGGGAGGCGCAGTATTTT. This chain connects TRBV7-2 to TRBJ2-3, with D perhaps TRBD1 or TRBD2 (6 bases each). V was cut by 1 base and J by 10 bases, with 9 bases left in between. From germline, CDR1 is SGHTA and CDR2 FQGNSA. This CDR3 contains 12 residues.

Many counts were recorded for this clonotype. This chain uses TRBV7-2 with TRBJ2-5; tentative D call: TRBD1 (5 bases). Germline V gene data show CDR1 as SGHTA and CDR2 as FQGNSA. This CDR3 has 14 residues. V lost 1 base and J 5 bases, leaving 11 bases between the germline ends. CDR3 in amino acids: CASSLVQGRETQYF. DNA for the CDR3: TGTGCCAGCAGCTTAGTGCAGGGCCGGGAGACCCAGTACTTC.

This clonotype occurred many times. This sequence joins TRBV20-1 and TRBJ2-5; D uncertain. Germline CDR1 and CDR2: DFQATT and SNEGSKA (reference sequence). Trimming shortened V by 6 bases and J by 5 bases, and 22 bases separated the two germline ends. This CDR3 has 15 residues. In nucleotides, the CDR3 is TGCAGTGCCAATAAGGATGGCGTTACGGACGAGACCCAGTACTTC. This gives the protein CSANKDGVTDETQYF.

This clonotype has a count of ten or more. The J gene is TRBJ2-2, the V gene TRBV10-3, with 8 bases lining up with TRBD1. The CDR3 totals 16 residues. Germline loops: CDR1 ENHRY, CDR2 SYGVKD. V shed 6 bases and J 0 bases; nucleotides not matched to a gene: 6. DNA of the CDR3: TGTGCCATCAGCCTAGGACAGGGATCGAACACCGGGGAGCTGTTTTTT. It encodes CAISLGQGSNTGELFF.

This clonotype came up many times. The chain recombines TRBV6-2 or TRBV6-3 with TRBJ2-2; no firm D call. V lost 6 bases and J 4 bases, leaving 12 bases between the germline ends. This CDR3 has 14 residues. Germline CDR1 and CDR2: MNHEY and SVGEGT. In nucleotides, the CDR3 is TGTGCCAGCAGCCAACCCCGGCGCACCGGGGAGCTGTTTTTT. Translating gives CASSQPRRTGELFF.

This clonotype was counted at least ten times. This chain links TRBV18 with TRBJ2-5, with 8 bases fitting TRBD1. Germline V CDR1 and CDR2: KGHSH, LQKENI. The CDR3 extends over 17 amino acids. Losses at the gene ends were 2 bases for V and 5 bases for J; bases not matched to a gene: 13. CDR3 region: CASSPTPLLTGAETQYF. The CDR3 DNA is TGTGCCAGCTCACCAACTCCTCTACTGACAGGGGCGGAGACCCAGTACTTC.

This clonotype was observed at least ten times. The chain uses TRBV20-1 and TRBJ2-1, with a possible D match to TRBD2 (6 bases). V lost 6 bases, J lost 4 bases, and 19 bases lay in between. This CDR3 is 15 amino acids long. Germline values: CDR1 DFQATT, CDR2 SNEGSKA (reference sequence). This CDR3 reads CSAEPQRAAYNEQFF. In nucleotides, the CDR3 is TGCAGTGCCGAGCCCCAGCGGGCCGCATACAATGAGCAGTTCTTC.

The genes are TRBV5-1 and TRBJ2-7; D possibly uses TRBD1 or TRBD2 (5 bases each). Germline-derived CDR1 and CDR2 are SGHRS and YFSETQ. The CDR3 loop spans 17 amino acids. V lost 4 bases and J 0 bases, leaving 20 bases between the germline ends. The CDR3 sequence is CASSVSGTSGGSYEQYF. The CDR3 DNA sequence: TGCGCCAGCAGCGTATCCGGGACCTCAGGTGGCTCCTACGAGCAGTACTTC.

This clonotype came up many times. This chain connects TRBV20-1 to TRBJ2-5; TRBD2 matches 14 bases. V shed 5 bases and J 5 bases; nucleotides not matched to a gene: 7. Germline CDR1 is DFQATT and CDR2 is SNEGSKA (reference sequence). The CDR3 has 15 residues. CDR3 coding DNA: TGCAGTGCTGACGCGGGACTAGCGGGAGCGGAGACCCAGTACTTC. This translates into CSADAGLAGAETQYF.

Ten or more counts support this clonotype. The V and J genes are TRBV5-1 and TRBJ1-1; D perhaps matches TRBD1 (5 bases). Germline CDR1 SGHRS, CDR2 YFSETQ. The CDR3 spans 15 residues. The germline V and J ends were trimmed by 0 bases and 3 bases, with 12 bases remaining between them. CDR3 nucleotide sequence: TGCGCCAGCAGCTTGGAAACGGGGCAGGACACTGAAGCTTTCTTT. Translation gives CASSLETGQDTEAFF.

In this sample, this clonotype turned up a few times. The chain has TRBV20-1 and TRBJ1-6; D is unresolved. Germline values: CDR1 DFQATT, CDR2 SNEGSKA (reference sequence). V lost 6 bases to trimming and J lost 7 bases, with 10 bases between them. The length of the CDR3 is 12 residues. Written as DNA, the CDR3 is TGCAGTGCCCGTCACCCAAATTCACCCCTCCACTTT. Protein sequence: CSARHPNSPLHF.

This clonotype was detected ten times or more. The chain combines TRBV20-1 with TRBJ2-7, with unresolved D. The ends were cut back, 3 bases at V and 5 bases at J, with 11 bases in the middle. The germline V gene has CDR1 DFQATT and CDR2 SNEGSKA (reference sequence). The CDR3 is made up of 12 amino acids. Written as DNA, the CDR3 is TGCAGTGCTAGCAGGTCATCAAACGAGCAGTACTTC. Its protein is CSASRSSNEQYF.

The genes are TRBV5-4 and TRBJ2-3; TRBD2 aligns across 8 bases. The CDR3 is 16 amino acids. J was trimmed by 4 bases and V by 0 bases; bases with no gene match: 7. Germline loops: CDR1 SGHNT, CDR2 YYREEE (reference sequence). For the CDR3, the DNA is TGTGCCAGCAGCTTGGAGCGGGGGATCAGTCCAGATACGCAGTATTTT. It yields the protein CASSLERGISPDTQYF.

This clonotype was seen many times. The J gene is TRBJ2-3, the V gene TRBV9; the D gene is possibly TRBD2 (6 bases). The V gene's germline CDR1 is SGDLS and CDR2 YYNGEE. Trimming cost V 1 base and J 5 bases, with 14 bases left between them. This CDR3 spans 15 amino acids. CDR3 DNA: TGTGCCAGCAGCGTATCCGGGAGTAGCGGAGATACGCAGTATTTT. Amino acids: CASSVSGSSGDTQYF.

In its sample, this clonotype was seen many times. The chain couples TRBV5-1 to TRBJ2-6; D is undetermined. This CDR3 is 15 amino acids long. From germline, CDR1 is SGHRS and CDR2 YFSETQ. V lost 1 base, J lost 4 bases, and 9 bases lay in between. The CDR3 region is CASSLRAAGANVLTF. CDR3 DNA: TGCGCCAGCAGCTTGCGGGCAGCCGGGGCCAACGTCCTGACTTTC.

The chain employs TRBV28 and TRBJ1-1; 7 nucleotides match TRBD1. The CDR3 spans 14 residues. Per the germline V gene, CDR1 is MDHEN and CDR2 is SYDVKM. The J segment lost 5 bases and the V segment lost 6 bases, leaving 9 bases of the junction unmatched. The CDR3 region is CASSYTGDGTEAFF. The DNA of the CDR3 is TGTGCCAGCAGCTATACAGGGGACGGAACTGAAGCTTTCTTT.